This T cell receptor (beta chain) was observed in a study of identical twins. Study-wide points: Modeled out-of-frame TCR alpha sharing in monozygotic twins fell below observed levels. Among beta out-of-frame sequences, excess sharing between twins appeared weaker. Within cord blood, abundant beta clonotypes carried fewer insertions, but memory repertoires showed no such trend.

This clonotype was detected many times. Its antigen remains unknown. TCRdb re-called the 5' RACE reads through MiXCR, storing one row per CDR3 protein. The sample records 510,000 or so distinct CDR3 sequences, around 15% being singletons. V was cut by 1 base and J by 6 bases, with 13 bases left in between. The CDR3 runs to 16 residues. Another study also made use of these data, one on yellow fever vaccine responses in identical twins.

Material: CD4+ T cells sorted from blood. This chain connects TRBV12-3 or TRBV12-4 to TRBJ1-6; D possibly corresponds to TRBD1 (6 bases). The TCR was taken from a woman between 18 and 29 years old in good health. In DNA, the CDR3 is TGTGCCAGCAGTTTAGGTGGGAGACAGGTTAATTCACCCCTCCACTTT. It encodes CASSLGGRQVNSPLHF.